This TCR beta chain was obtained from a study of T cell responses to AZD1222 COVID-19 vaccine. Whole-study context: Pooled together were second doses at about 4 or about 12 weeks.

Concerning this clone itself: Its specificity is unknown.

The V end was cut by 8 bases, the J end by 2 bases, with 7 bases between. The CDR3 runs 12 residues. Germline values: CDR1 MNHEY, CDR2 SVGAGI. General study points: There were vaccine-associated CD4 TCRs across spike, dominant at 160-218 and 743-854. It was only five to seven AZD1222 recipients who were seropositive at baseline. Donors, mostly white British, included more females; clonal diversity was possibly underestimated.

Method: immunoSEQ multiplex PCR; TCRdb's copy keeps in-frame clones and lacks some. The data show about 110,000 clones, 81% seen once. This chain connects TRBV6-5 to TRBJ2-1; D is possibly TRBD1 (6 bases). The TCR originated in an adult in good health. The specimen comprised peripheral blood, sampled on day 0 of AZD1222 vaccination. The CDR3: CASGTPYNEQFF. The CDR3 region has the DNA TGTGCCAGCGGGACACCCTACAATGAGCAGTTCTTC.